A selection of T cell receptor beta chains follows, all from one sample in a study of T cell changes during pregnancy in multiple sclerosis. Assay: immunoSEQ multiplex PCR; the TCRdb copy retains only in-frame clones and omits some. The repertoire includes about 64,000 clones, more than 90% of them detected once, and roughly 1.5% sits in the top ten. This specimen was peripheral blood, taken in the second trimester of pregnancy. The receptors derive from a female donor with multiple sclerosis, enrolled in a pregnancy study. The CDR3 runs from the conserved cysteine through the conserved F or W. The D gene is left open where the match is weak. Only part of the rows carry a size: once, few, many, or a class if the clone is expanded.

v_gene	abundance	d_gene	j_gene	CDR3nt	CDR3aa
TRBV5-4	.	TRBD1	TRBJ2-1	TGTGCCAGCAGCCAGGGACAGGACAATGAGCAGTTCTTC	CASSQGQDNEQFF
TRBV13	.	TRBD2	TRBJ2-7	TGTGCCAGCAGTCCGGCCACGGCTAGCGGACTCTACGAGCAGTACTTC	CASSPATASGLYEQYF
TRBV7-2	.	.	TRBJ1-5	TGTGCCAGCAGCTTAGCCCCGCAGGTAGATCAGCCCCAGCATTTT	CASSLAPQVDQPQHF
TRBV10-3	.	.	TRBJ2-1	TGTGCCATCAGTGAGTCTGATAGCGGCAATGAGCAGTTCTTC	CAISESDSGNEQFF
TRBV7-2	.	.	TRBJ2-7	TGTGCCAGCAGCTTAGGACTCGGGGACGAGCAGTACTTC	CASSLGLGDEQYF
TRBV9	once	.	TRBJ1-2	TGTGCCAGCAGCTCGCGACCCACAGGGCGCGGCTATGGCTACACCTTC	CASSSRPTGRGYGYTF
TRBV30	.	TRBD1	TRBJ1-4	TGTGCCTGGAGTCTACAGGGGGATGAAAAACTGTTTTTT	CAWSLQGDEKLFF
TRBV7-9	.	.	TRBJ1-1	TGTGCCAGCAGCGATATCCGGGCAGGGACTGAAGCTTTCTTT	CASSDIRAGTEAFF
TRBV21-1	.	.	TRBJ1-5	TGTGCCAGCAGCAACAATAGCAATCAGCCCCAGCATTTT	CASSNNSNQPQHF
TRBV28	.	.	TRBJ1-5	TGTGCCAGCAGTTTTTTAGGGGGCAATCAGCCCCAGCATTTT	CASSFLGGNQPQHF
TRBV28	once	.	TRBJ2-2	TGTGCCAGCGCAAATAGCGAGAGGGTTGCTGGGGAGCTGTTTTTT	CASANSERVAGELFF
TRBV5-4	.	.	TRBJ2-2	TGTGCCAGCAGCTTACAGGGCCCCACCGGGGAGCTGTTTTTT	CASSLQGPTGELFF
TRBV5-1	.	.	TRBJ1-2	TGCGCCAGCAGCTTGGGGACATGGGGGGGCTACTATGGCTACACCTTC	CASSLGTWGGYYGYTF
TRBV7-2	.	TRBD2	TRBJ2-1	TGTGCCAGCAGCTCCCAGCGGGGAGCCTACAATGAGCAGTTCTTC	CASSSQRGAYNEQFF
TRBV13	.	.	TRBJ1-2	TGTGCCAGCAGCTTAGGGCAGGGGTATAACTATGGCTACACCTTC	CASSLGQGYNYGYTF
TRBV27	.	.	TRBJ2-3	TGTGCCAGCAGTCCCCCAGGGGCAGCTACGCAGTATTTT	CASSPPGAATQYF
TRBV28	.	.	TRBJ1-5	TGTGCCAGCAGCCTACAGGGAAATCAGCCCCAGCATTTT	CASSLQGNQPQHF
TRBV2	.	TRBD2	TRBJ2-1	TGTGCCAGCGGCCTAGCGGGAGGCTACAATGAGCAGTTCTTC	CASGLAGGYNEQFF
TRBV7-2	.	TRBD2	TRBJ2-3	TGTGCCAGCAGCCAACCGGGACTAACAGATACGCAGTATTTT	CASSQPGLTDTQYF
TRBV27	.	TRBD1	TRBJ2-3	TGTGCCAGCAGTGTAACCGGGACAGGGAGCACAGATACGCAGTATTTT	CASSVTGTGSTDTQYF
TRBV6-1	.	TRBD2	TRBJ2-1	TGTGCCAGCAGTGAAACCCTAGCGGGAGGGGGTGAGCAGTTCTTC	CASSETLAGGGEQFF
TRBV10-3	.	.	TRBJ2-1	TGTGCCATCAGTGAGTCGACTAGTAATGAGCAGTTCTTC	CAISESTSNEQFF
TRBV30	.	TRBD2	TRBJ2-5	TGTGCCTGGAGTTGGACTAGCGCCCAAGAGACCCAGTACTTC	CAWSWTSAQETQYF
TRBV6-4	.	TRBD2	TRBJ2-7	TGTGCCAGCAGTGACGACGATCGGGGACTAGCGTGGGAGCAGTACTTC	CASSDDDRGLAWEQYF
TRBV7-2	.	.	TRBJ2-5	TGTGCCAGCAGCTTGGGGGGACGAGTCCAAGAGACCCAGTACTTC	CASSLGGRVQETQYF
TRBV5-4	.	TRBD2	TRBJ2-3	TGTGCCAGCAGCTTACCTAGCGGGAGAGGCACAGATACGCAGTATTTT	CASSLPSGRGTDTQYF
TRBV9	.	TRBD2	TRBJ2-2	TGTGCCAGCAGCGTAGGGTGGGAGGGCCCAGGGGAGCTGTTTTTT	CASSVGWEGPGELFF
TRBV19	.	.	TRBJ2-6	TGTGCCAGTAGTACAGGGGATATGGCCCACGTCTCTGGGGCCAACGTCCTGACTTTC	CASSTGDMAHVSGANVLTF
TRBV29-1	.	.	TRBJ2-3	TGCAGCGTTTTAGGGGGGGGGAGCACAGATACGCAGTATTTT	CSVLGGGSTDTQYF
TRBV7-2	few	TRBD1	TRBJ2-1	TGTGCCAGCAGCTTAAGACAGGGAAACAATGAGCAGTTCTTC	CASSLRQGNNEQFF
TRBV29-1	.	.	TRBJ2-7	TGCAGCGTCTCACAGGGTTACGAGCAGTACTTC	CSVSQGYEQYF
TRBV9	.	.	TRBJ2-1	TGTGCCAGCAGCCCCCGGGTGCTAAATAACAATGAGCAGTTCTTC	CASSPRVLNNNEQFF
TRBV25-1	.	.	TRBJ1-3	TGTGCCAGCAGCAGCACAGAGACCGGAAACACCATATATTTT	CASSSTETGNTIYF
TRBV6-6	.	.	TRBJ1-5	TGTGCCAGCAGTTACCCCACCCGGCAGCCCCAGCATTTT	CASSYPTRQPQHF
TRBV21-1	.	.	TRBJ2-5	TGTGCCAGCAGCAACTCAGGGAGGAAAAAGACCCAGTACTTC	CASSNSGRKKTQYF
TRBV27	.	.	TRBJ1-2	TGTGCCAGCAGTTACCCGACAGGCGACTATGGCTACACCTTC	CASSYPTGDYGYTF
TRBV5-1	.	TRBD1	TRBJ1-2	TGCGCCAGCAGCTTGGCGCCAGGGGGCAGCGGCTACACCTTC	CASSLAPGGSGYTF
TRBV27	.	TRBD2	TRBJ2-2	TGTGCCAGCAGCAGACACGTTAGCGGGAGAAGAACCGGGGAGCTGTTTTTT	CASSRHVSGRRTGELFF
TRBV6-6	.	TRBD1	TRBJ2-7	TGTGCCAGCAGTTACCGGTCCGGGACAGGGTTCTACGAGCAGTACTTC	CASSYRSGTGFYEQYF
TRBV6-1	.	.	TRBJ2-5	TGTGCCAGCAGTCAGGGTACGGAGACCCAGTACTTC	CASSQGTETQYF
TRBV7-2	once	.	TRBJ2-5	TGTGCCAGCAGCTTAGAGTTCTTAGTGCGAGAGACCCAGTACTTC	CASSLEFLVRETQYF
TRBV5-1	.	.	TRBJ1-4	TGCGCCAGCAGCTTGAGGGGGGGTGGCGAAAAACTGTTTTTT	CASSLRGGGEKLFF
TRBV6-1	.	.	TRBJ1-6	TGTGCCAGCAGTGTGGCCGTCTATAATTCACCCCTCCACTTT	CASSVAVYNSPLHF
TRBV10-3	.	TRBD1	TRBJ1-1	TGTGCCATCAGTGAGAGACCGGGACAGGAGAACACTGAAGCTTTCTTT	CAISERPGQENTEAFF
TRBV28	.	.	TRBJ1-5	TGTGCCAGCAGTTTAGTAGGGAGGCAGCCCCAGCATTTT	CASSLVGRQPQHF
TRBV2	.	.	TRBJ1-4	TGTGCCAGCAGTGAAGCTTACGGGGCTAATGAAAAACTGTTTTTT	CASSEAYGANEKLFF
TRBV28	.	.	TRBJ1-5	TGTGCCAGCAGAGAAGACGGGAGCGACTATAGCAATCAGCCCCAGCATTTT	CASREDGSDYSNQPQHF
TRBV25-1	.	.	TRBJ1-4	TGTGCCAGCAGGGGGAGAGAAAAACTGTTTTTT	CASRGREKLFF
TRBV25-1	.	.	TRBJ2-1	TGTGCCAGCAGTGAGGGAGGGACAAGATCCTACAATGAGCAGTTCTTC	CASSEGGTRSYNEQFF
TRBV10-2	.	.	TRBJ2-2	TGCGCCAGCAGTGATTTTCTAGGGGCGAACACCGGGGAGCTGTTTTTT	CASSDFLGANTGELFF
TRBV7-9	.	TRBD2	TRBJ2-1	TGTGCCAGCCGCCTAGCGGGAGGTTTTTCCTACAATGAGCAGTTCTTC	CASRLAGGFSYNEQFF
TRBV6-5	.	TRBD1	TRBJ1-3	TGTGCCAGCTCTAGGGGGCTCTCTGGAAACACCATATATTTT	CASSRGLSGNTIYF
TRBV4-1	many	.	TRBJ2-7	TGCGCCAGCAGCCAGGACTACAGAGCCTCCTACGAGCAGTACTTC	CASSQDYRASYEQYF